This TCR beta chain was sequenced in a study of blood T cells in healthy people across ages. Healthy Caucasians from Russia aged about 6 to 100 served as donors. About this clonotype itself: Its antigen is not identified.

Together with a sample-barcoded 5' primer, a J-beta primer mix was included in a second PCR lasting about 7 to 11 cycles. A minimum of 2.5 million CDR3-containing paired-end reads was obtained for each sample. TCRdb ran MiXCR on the 5' RACE reads and lists one entry per CDR3 protein. The sample lists about 1.4 million distinct CDR3 sequences, around 55% seen once, with 6.5% to 8% in the top ten. Points from the study as a whole: Per million T cells, the diversity of TCR beta decreased roughly linearly as age advanced. Donors of long life had a larger count of naive CD4+ cells and greater diversity than aged donors.

This CDR3 is 14 amino acids long. V dropped 0 bases and J dropped 12; count of bases not matched to a gene: 11. Germline V gives CDR1 DFQATT, CDR2 SNEGSKA (reference sequence). The chain recombines TRBV20-1 with TRBJ2-1; 7 bases are a match to TRBD2. The sequence came from a young man in good health. Material for sequencing was blood. CDR3 coding DNA: TGCAGTGCTAGAGAAGGGCCAGCGGGGATTTGGCAGTTCTTC. It codes for CSAREGPAGIWQFF.